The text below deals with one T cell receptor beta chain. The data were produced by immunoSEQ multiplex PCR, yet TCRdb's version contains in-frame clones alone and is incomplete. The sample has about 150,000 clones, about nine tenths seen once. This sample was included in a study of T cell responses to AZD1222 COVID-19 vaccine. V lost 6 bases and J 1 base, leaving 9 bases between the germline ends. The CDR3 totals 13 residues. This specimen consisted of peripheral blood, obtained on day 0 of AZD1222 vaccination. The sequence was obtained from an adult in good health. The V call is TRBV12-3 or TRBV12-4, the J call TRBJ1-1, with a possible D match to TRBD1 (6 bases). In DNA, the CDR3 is TGTGCCAGCAGATCGACAGGGAACACTGAAGCTTTCTTT. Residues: CASRSTGNTEAFF.